This is a list of T cell receptor beta chains from one sample in a study of Tregs in tolerant kidney transplant recipients. Profiled with immunoSEQ multiplex PCR; TCRdb holds only in-frame clones, not every one. The table includes some 65,000 clones, roughly 84% detected once. Sequenced: CD4+ T cells from blood. The receptors originated from a human donor in good health. Each CDR3 is given with its conserved first and last residue. D genes are given only for firm matches. Rows give clone size only sometimes, using once, few, many, or a class for an expanded clone.

cdr3_length d_call j_call clone_size v_call cdr3_aa cdr3_nt
15 TRBD2 TRBJ2-5 . TRBV7-2 CASRFRLAGEETQYF TGTGCCAGCAGGTTCAGACTAGCGGGAGAAGAGACCCAGTACTTC
12 . TRBJ1-3 medium-sized TRBV28 CASTRAGNTIYF TGTGCCAGCACAAGGGCTGGAAACACCATATATTTT
17 TRBD2 TRBJ2-5 . TRBV27 CASSSLGVGGRAGTEDF TGTGCCAGCAGTTCTCTAGGCGTAGGCGGGAGGGCCGGGACGGAGGACTTC
16 TRBD1 TRBJ2-7 . TRBV7-2 CASSLIVGQGLREQYF TGTGCCAGCAGCTTAATTGTCGGACAGGGTCTCCGCGAGCAGTACTTC
15 . TRBJ1-5 once TRBV6-1 CASSEQGTSNQPQHF TGTGCCAGCAGTGAACAGGGGACAAGCAATCAGCCCCAGCATTTT
11 . TRBJ1-1 . TRBV19 CASRNRAKAFF TGTGCCAGTAGGAACAGGGCAAAAGCTTTCTTT
14 . TRBJ2-7 . TRBV7-9 CASSLDKGFYEQYF TGTGCCAGCAGCTTAGACAAGGGGTTCTACGAGCAGTACTTC
14 . TRBJ2-1 . TRBV25-1 CASTRTTPYNEQFF TGTGCCAGCACCCGGACTACCCCCTACAATGAGCAGTTCTTC
14 . TRBJ1-5 . TRBV12-5 CASGYTGPNQPQHF TGTGCTAGTGGTTATACAGGGCCCAATCAGCCCCAGCATTTT
15 . TRBJ1-2 . TRBV5-4 CASSLGRQGNYGYTF TGTGCCAGCAGCTTGGGTCGGCAGGGTAACTATGGCTACACCTTC
14 TRBD1 TRBJ1-2 . TRBV10-3 CAISEQGRGQGYTF TGTGCCATCAGTGAGCAGGGCAGGGGACAGGGCTACACCTTC
19 TRBD2 TRBJ2-1 . TRBV4-3 CASSQVVKRGPFSYNEQFF TGCGCCAGCAGCCAAGTTGTGAAGCGGGGGCCCTTCTCCTACAATGAGCAGTTCTTC
13 . TRBJ2-7 . TRBV5-1 CASSPGRNHEQYF TGCGCCAGCAGCCCGGGACGTAACCACGAGCAGTACTTC
14 . TRBJ2-7 medium-sized TRBV5-1 CASSLGGGRYEQYF TGCGCCAGCAGCTTGGGGGGCGGACGCTACGAGCAGTACTTC
17 . TRBJ2-7 . TRBV2 CASKGGMGLAVGYEQYF TGTGCCAGCAAAGGAGGGATGGGACTTGCGGTAGGCTACGAGCAGTACTTC
14 . TRBJ1-2 . TRBV6-5 CASSERAPNYGYTF TGTGCCAGCAGTGAACGGGCACCCAACTATGGCTACACCTTC
13 . TRBJ2-6 . TRBV2 CASSQRGANVLTF TGTGCCAGCAGTCAAAGGGGGGCCAACGTCCTGACTTTC